These T cell receptor beta chains were read from a single sample in a study of cytomegalovirus exposure and HLA in healthy donors. Produced via immunoSEQ multiplex PCR; TCRdb's table is partial and in-frame only. This table holds around 140,000 clones, roughly 85% found once. The sample comprised PBMCs. The origin of the receptors is a man aged 35-49 years in good health and CMV-seronegative. The CDR3 runs from the conserved cysteine through the conserved F or W. D genes are given only for firm matches. Expanded clones are given a class, and other clones once, few, many or no size at all.

>TRBV7-2|-|-|TRBJ1-4
TGTGCCAGCAGCCAGGCCGGCGGGGGTGGTTTTGAAAAACTGTTTTTT
CASSQAGGGGFEKLFF
>TRBV9|TRBD2|-|TRBJ2-1
TGTGCCAGCAGCGTAGTTGGTAGCGGGGACTACAATGAGCAGTTCTTC
CASSVVGSGDYNEQFF
>TRBV10-3|TRBD1|-|TRBJ2-2
TGTGCCATCAGTGGGGACAGAAACACCGGGGAGCTGTTTTTT
CAISGDRNTGELFF
>TRBV27|TRBD1|-|TRBJ1-1
TGTGCCAGCAGTTTATTCCCGGACAGGGGGGACACTGAAGCTTTCTTT
CASSLFPDRGDTEAFF
>TRBV28|-|-|TRBJ1-6
TGTGCCACCCGACGGGGGTTTGGGTCACCCCTCCACTTT
CATRRGFGSPLHF
>TRBV25-1|-|-|TRBJ2-3
TGTGCCAGCACGCTGGCGGGTTCCACAGATACGCAGTATTTT
CASTLAGSTDTQYF
>TRBV10-2|TRBD1|-|TRBJ2-7
TGCGCCAGCAGCCACAGGGGGTACGAGCAGTACTTC
CASSHRGYEQYF
>TRBV27|-|-|TRBJ1-5
TGTGCCAGCAGTTTAGACAGCTATCAGCCCCAGCATTTT
CASSLDSYQPQHF
>TRBV7-6|-|-|TRBJ2-5
TGTGCCAGCAGCGACAGGACCCAAGAGACCCAGTACTTC
CASSDRTQETQYF
>TRBV27|TRBD2|few|TRBJ2-3
TGTGCCAGCAGTACCCGGACTAGCGGGGGCACAGATACGCAGTATTTT
CASSTRTSGGTDTQYF
>TRBV7-9|-|-|TRBJ1-5
TGTTCCAGCAGTGTACTCAATCAGCCCCAGCATTTT
CSSSVLNQPQHF
>TRBV19|TRBD2|-|TRBJ2-7
TGTGCCAGTAGTTTCGCGGGAGGGCCTCGGGAGCAGTACTTC
CASSFAGGPREQYF
>TRBV6-1|-|-|TRBJ1-2
TGTGCCAGCAGTGAAGTCGTAGGGGGTCTCGATGGCTACACCTTC
CASSEVVGGLDGYTF
>TRBV5-1|-|-|TRBJ2-7
TGCGCCAGCAGCTTCTACAGGAGAACCTACGAGCAGTACTTC
CASSFYRRTYEQYF
>TRBV7-2|TRBD2|-|TRBJ2-3
TGTGCCAGCAGCTTAGGGGCGGGAGGGCCCGGAGATACGCAGTATTTT
CASSLGAGGPGDTQYF
>TRBV18|TRBD1|few|TRBJ2-7
TGTGCCAGCTCACCTGAAGGGGGCCCCTACGAGCAGTACTTC
CASSPEGGPYEQYF
>TRBV7-9|-|-|TRBJ1-1
TGTTCCAGCAGCTTAGTTTTAAACGACAGGAGAATGAACACTGAAGCTTTCTTT
CSSSLVLNDRRMNTEAFF
>TRBV27|TRBD2|-|TRBJ2-1
TGTGCCAGCAGTATAGCGGGAGGGCCTAACAATGAGCAGTTCTTC
CASSIAGGPNNEQFF
>TRBV6-4|TRBD2|-|TRBJ2-1
TGTGCCAGCAGCCCGGCTAGCGGGAGTGGGGATGAGCAGTTCTTC
CASSPASGSGDEQFF
>TRBV5-4|TRBD1|-|TRBJ2-1
TGTGCCAGCAGCCCCGGGGACAGAAACTACAATGAGCAGTTCTTC
CASSPGDRNYNEQFF
>TRBV9|-|few|TRBJ2-6
TGTGCCAGCAGCGCAGGGGCTGGGGCCAACGTCCTGACTTTC
CASSAGAGANVLTF
>TRBV19|TRBD1|-|TRBJ1-3
TGTGCCAGTAGTAACCGGGACAGGGGAAACACCATATATTTT
CASSNRDRGNTIYF
>TRBV7-7|-|once|TRBJ2-5
TGTGCTAGCAGCTTCGGACTGTCTTTGGAGACCCAGTACTTC
CASSFGLSLETQYF
>TRBV10-3|TRBD1|-|TRBJ1-2
TGTGCCATCAGTGAGTCGGGACAGGGTGGCTACACCTTC
CAISESGQGGYTF
>TRBV5-1|-|-|TRBJ2-7
TGCGCCAGCAGCTGGGGGACACAGTCTGAGCAGTACTTC
CASSWGTQSEQYF
>TRBV9|-|-|TRBJ2-2
TGTGCCAGCAGCTCCCCCTTTCTCGCGAACACCGGGGAGCTGTTTTTT
CASSSPFLANTGELFF
>TRBV15|-|-|TRBJ1-1
TGTGCCACCAGCAGAGAGGGGCGGGGGACAAGTAACACTGAAGCTTTCTTT
CATSREGRGTSNTEAFF
>TRBV7-3|TRBD1|-|TRBJ2-1
TGTGCCAGCAGCGCCCCCGGGACAGGGTACTACAATGAGCAGTTCTTC
CASSAPGTGYYNEQFF
>TRBV9|TRBD2|-|TRBJ2-5
TGTGCCAGCAGCCCTAGCGGCGGGGTCCAAGAGACCCAGTACTTC
CASSPSGGVQETQYF
>TRBV6-5|-|-|TRBJ2-7
TGTGCCAGCACCTCCCCTATAGGGAGTTCCTACGAGCAGTACTTC
CASTSPIGSSYEQYF
>TRBV6-6|TRBD1|once|TRBJ1-1
TGTGCCAGCAGTTACGACAGGGGTGGGACTGAAGCTTTCTTT
CASSYDRGGTEAFF
>TRBV27|-|few|TRBJ2-5
TGTGCCAGCAGTATGGGACAACCCAGAGAGACCCAGTACTTC
CASSMGQPRETQYF
>TRBV5-4|TRBD1|-|TRBJ2-5
TGTGCCAGCAGCCCGCCGGGACAGATAGGTAGGGAGACCCAGTACTTC
CASSPPGQIGRETQYF
>TRBV7-9|-|once|TRBJ1-5
TGTGCCAGCAGCTTTGCAGGGAATCAGCCCCAGCATTTT
CASSFAGNQPQHF
>TRBV7-9|TRBD2|-|TRBJ2-1
TGTGCCAGCAGCTGGGGACTAGCGGGAGGGGGGTCCCGAGAGCAGTTCTTC
CASSWGLAGGGSREQFF
>TRBV28|TRBD1|few|TRBJ2-7
TGTGCCAGCAGTCCCCCTGGGGCAGGGGGTCACGAGCAGTACTTC
CASSPPGAGGHEQYF
>TRBV7-8|TRBD1|-|TRBJ1-1
TGTGCCAGCAGCTTAATGACAGGGGTAAACACTGAAGCTTTCTTT
CASSLMTGVNTEAFF
>TRBV4-3|-|-|TRBJ1-3
TGCGCCAGCAGCAAGGTTGCGGAAAACACCATATATTTT
CASSKVAENTIYF
>TRBV27|-|-|TRBJ1-6
TGTGCCAGCAGTTTTCAAGGGGGAAGGGTACCCCTCCACTTT
CASSFQGGRVPLHF
>TRBV4-1|-|-|TRBJ1-1
TGCGCCAGCAGCCAAGCGGACAAGAAGAACACTGAAGCTTTCTTT
CASSQADKKNTEAFF
>TRBV11-3|-|-|TRBJ2-3
TGTGCCAGCAGCTTAGGCTTCGGGAATACGATCACAGATACGCAGTATTTT
CASSLGFGNTITDTQYF
>TRBV11-2|-|-|TRBJ1-2
TGTGCCAGCAGCTTAGGGGCCGGGACATCGTATGGCTACACCTTC
CASSLGAGTSYGYTF